This entry lists 9 T cell receptor beta chains sequenced from one sample in a study of blood T cell repertoires in COVID-19. Profiled with immunoSEQ multiplex PCR; TCRdb holds only in-frame clones, not every one. The profile covers 90,000 to 150,000 clones, with around 64% appearing a single time and around 0.9% taken by the ten largest. What was sequenced was peripheral blood. Receptors originate from a human donor with acute or convalescent COVID-19. The donor label of this sample is uncertain.

The chain combines TRBV29-1 with TRBJ1-2, with 8 nucleotides matching TRBD1. V dropped 6 bases and J dropped 4; count of bases not matched to a gene: 7. CDR3 length: 13 amino acids. Germline V gene lookup returns CDR1 SQVTM and CDR2 ANQGSEA. The CDR3 protein is CSVDRGGGYGYTF. The CDR3 region has the DNA TGCAGCGTCGACAGGGGAGGAGGCTATGGCTACACCTTC.

The chain couples TRBV19 to TRBJ2-2; D is ambiguous. CDR1 is LNHDA, CDR2 SQIVND, per germline (reference sequence). The CDR3 is 12 amino acids. Trimming cost V 1 base and J 6 bases, with 3 bases left between them. CDR3 loop: CASSIGPGELFF. CDR3 nucleotide sequence: TGTGCCAGTAGTATAGGGCCCGGGGAGCTGTTTTTT.

J is TRBJ2-1 and V is TRBV5-5; TRBD2 matches 7 bases. CDR1 is SGHKS and CDR2 is YYEKEE in the germline V gene (reference sequence). V lost 0 bases to trimming and J lost 15 bases; unmatched junction nucleotides: 9. This CDR3 is 13 amino acids long. In nucleotides, the CDR3 is TGTGCCAGCAGCTTGGCCACTAGCGAACAATGGTTCTTC. Translating gives CASSLATSEQWFF.

The V call is TRBV6-6, the J call TRBJ1-3, with TRBD1 matching over 10 bases. Unmatched junction bases numbered 13, after V lost 5 bases and J lost 0 bases. This CDR3 has 19 residues. CDR1 MNHNY and CDR2 SVGAGI come from the germline V gene (reference sequence). CDR3 coding DNA: TGTGCCAGCAGTCTCCATTCCCGACAGGGGGCGAGCTCTGGAAACACCATATATTTT. Its protein is CASSLHSRQGASSGNTIYF.

The chain links TRBV3-1 (or the pseudogene TRBV3-2) to TRBJ2-5; TRBD2 matches 10 bases. V gave up 1 base and J gave up 0 bases; unmatched junction bases: 2. In germline, CDR1 is LGHDT, CDR2 YNNKEL (reference sequence). CDR3 length: 16 residues. The CDR3 loop reads CASSQVLAGNQETQYF. In DNA form, the CDR3 reads TGTGCCAGCAGCCAAGTACTAGCGGGGAACCAAGAGACCCAGTACTTC.

The V and J genes are TRBV11-3 and TRBJ2-1; the D gene is possibly TRBD1 (6 bases). The germline gives CDR1 SGHNT, CDR2 YENEEA. The CDR3 extends over 12 amino acids. Trimming stripped 3 bases from V and 7 bases from J, with 7 bases between. CDR3 sequence (DNA): TGTGCCAGCAGCTTTACAGGGAATGAGCAGTTCTTC. Its translation is CASSFTGNEQFF.

The chain couples TRBV28 to TRBJ1-1, with D possibly being TRBD1 (5 bases). Germline-derived CDR1 and CDR2 are MDHEN and SYDVKM. V shed 6 bases and J shed 0 bases, with 11 bases lying between them. CDR3 length equals 14 residues. In DNA form, the CDR3 reads TGTGCCAGCAGCAGTGACAGCTTGAACACTGAAGCTTTCTTT. Translation: CASSSDSLNTEAFF.

V usage is TRBV27 and J usage is TRBJ1-2; 11 bases are a match to TRBD1. This CDR3 region has 15 residues. CDR1 and CDR2 (germline): MNHEY, SMNVEV (reference sequence). V lost 2 bases to trimming and J lost 4 bases; unmatched junction nucleotides: 3. The CDR3 DNA reads as TGTGCCAGCAGTTTAAGGACAGGGGGCGGCTATGGCTACACCTTC. Translation: CASSLRTGGGYGYTF.

In DNA, the CDR3 is TGTGCCATCAGCCAGGGGGCGGACTCCTACAATGAGCAGTTCTTC. This sequence encodes CAISQGADSYNEQFF. V and J are TRBV10-3 and TRBJ2-1, with 8 bases fitting TRBD1. Germline CDR1 and CDR2: ENHRY and SYGVKD. The CDR3 length is 15 residues. V gave up 6 bases and J gave up 0 bases; unmatched junction bases: 4.